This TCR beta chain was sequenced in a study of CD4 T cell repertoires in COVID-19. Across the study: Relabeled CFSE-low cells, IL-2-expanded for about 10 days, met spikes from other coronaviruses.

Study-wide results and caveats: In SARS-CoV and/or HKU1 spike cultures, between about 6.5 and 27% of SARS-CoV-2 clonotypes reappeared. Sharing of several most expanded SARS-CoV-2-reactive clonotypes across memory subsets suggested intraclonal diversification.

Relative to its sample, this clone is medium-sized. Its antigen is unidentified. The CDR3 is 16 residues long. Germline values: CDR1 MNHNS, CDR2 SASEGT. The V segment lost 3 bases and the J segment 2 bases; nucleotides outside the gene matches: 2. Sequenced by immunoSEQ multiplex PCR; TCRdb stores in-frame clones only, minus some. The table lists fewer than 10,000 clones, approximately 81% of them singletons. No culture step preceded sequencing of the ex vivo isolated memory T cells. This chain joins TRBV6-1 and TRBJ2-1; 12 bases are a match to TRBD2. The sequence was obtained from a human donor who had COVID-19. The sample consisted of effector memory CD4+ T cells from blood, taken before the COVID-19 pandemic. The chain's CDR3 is CASSDPSGGAYNEQFF. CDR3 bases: TGTGCCAGCAGTGACCCTAGCGGGGGGGCCTACAATGAGCAGTTCTTC.